These 12 T cell receptor beta chains originate from one sample sequenced in a study of blood T cells in healthy people across ages. Primers used in a second PCR of about 6 to 11 cycles were a sample-barcoded 5' primer and a J-beta primer mix. TCRdb analysed the 5' RACE reads with MiXCR anew, one entry per CDR3 protein. The sample contains under 2,000,000 distinct CDR3 sequences, around half of which appear only once. The sample comprised blood. The receptors were sampled from a woman aged 40 to 49 in good health.

With respect to this clonotype: A much bigger clone sits one base away, suggesting this may be a read error. This chain uses TRBV9 with TRBJ2-7, with TRBD2 identical over 10 bases. V lost 0 bases, J lost 7 bases, and 10 bases stayed unmatched. Germline V gives CDR1 SGDLS, CDR2 YYNGEE. This CDR3 region has 16 residues. This CDR3 is CASSVDPSGGHNEQYF. The CDR3, as DNA: TGTGCCAGCAGCGTAGATCCTAGCGGGGGACACAATGAGCAGTACTTC.

This sequence joins TRBV4-3 and TRBJ1-6, with TRBD1 matching 9 bases. V was pared by 5 bases and J by 10 bases, with 9 bases of the junction left unmatched. Germline V gives CDR1 LGHNA, CDR2 YSLEER. This CDR3 spans 15 amino acids. CDR3 nucleotides: TGCGCCAGCAGCTTATTCCGGGACAGGGAATCACCCCTCCACTTT. The encoded protein is CASSLFRDRESPLHF.

CDR3 protein: CASSLVTSGGGSYNEQFF. Written as DNA, the CDR3 is TGTGCCAGCAGCTTAGTGACTAGCGGGGGGGGGTCCTACAATGAGCAGTTCTTC. The rearrangement joins TRBV7-9 to TRBJ2-1, with 14 bases identical to TRBD2. The CDR3 has 18 residues. The J segment lost 1 base and the V segment lost 1 base, leaving 3 bases of the junction unmatched. Per the germline V gene, CDR1 is SEHNR and CDR2 is FQNEAQ (reference sequence).

The genes are TRBV7-2 and TRBJ1-2; D gene ambiguous. This CDR3 has 14 amino acids. Trimming took 1 base from V and 4 from J, leaving 10 bases between them. Germline V CDR1 and CDR2: SGHTA, FQGNSA. The CDR3 protein is CASSLEGRSYGYTF. In nucleotides, the CDR3 is TGTGCCAGCAGCTTAGAGGGCAGAAGCTATGGCTACACCTTC. Looking up the rest from reference TRBV7-2 and TRBJ1-2 gives the full variable domain: GAGVSQSPSNKVTEKGKDVELRCDPISGHTALYWYRQSLGQGLEFLIYFQGNSAPDKSGLPSDRFSAERTGGSVSTLTIQRTQQEDSAVYLCASSLEGRSYGYTFGSGTRLTVV.

This clonotype was picked up a small number of times. J is TRBJ2-1 and V is TRBV27; the D gene is possibly TRBD1 (5 bases). Trimming shortened V by 6 bases and J by 12 bases, and 21 bases separated the two germline ends. The germline gives CDR1 MNHEY, CDR2 SMNVEV (reference sequence). The CDR3 covers 14 residues. Here the CDR3 DNA reads TGTGCCAGCAGCCAACGGGTTGAAAGGGGCGGGCAGTTCTTC. Protein sequence: CASSQRVERGGQFF.

On this clonotype: A read error may produce the germline difference seen at one junction end. The V and J genes are TRBV7-2 and TRBJ1-2, with unresolved D. CDR1 and CDR2 (germline): SGHTA, FQGNSA. The CDR3 loop spans 11 amino acids. CDR3 in amino acids: CASSWSNGHTF. The DNA of the CDR3 is TGTGCCAGCAGCTGGTCTAATGGCCACACCTTC. The complete variable domain, with remaining parts taken from reference TRBV7-2 and TRBJ1-2, reads GAGVSQSPSNKVTEKGKDVELRCDPISGHTALYWYRQSLGQGLEFLIYFQGNSAPDKSGLPSDRFSAERTGGSVSTLTIQRTQQEDSAVYLCASSWSNGHTFGSGTRLTVV.

The chain combines TRBV25-1 with TRBJ1-6, with D perhaps TRBD1 (6 bases). The CDR3 runs to 15 residues. CDR1 and CDR2 from the germline V gene are MGHDK and SYGVNS. V dropped 10 bases and J dropped 3 bases, with 16 bases sitting between them. The CDR3 nucleotides read TGTGCCACCCGTTCCGGGACATACTATAATTCACCCCTCCACTTT. Its protein product is CATRSGTYYNSPLHF.

There are a few counts of this clonotype. This chain connects TRBV6-2 or TRBV6-3 to TRBJ2-1, with D maybe TRBD2 (6 bases). The ends were cut back, 2 bases at V and 6 bases at J, with 17 bases in the middle. CDR3 length equals 16 residues. Per the germline V gene, CDR1 is MNHEY and CDR2 is SVGEGT. DNA for the CDR3: TGTGCCAGCAGTTACGCGGGGCGGGGTTATTCCAATGAGCAGTTCTTC. It encodes CASSYAGRGYSNEQFF.

This clonotype was found many times. The chain links TRBV7-2 to TRBJ1-6; 7 bases agree with TRBD1. In germline, CDR1 is SGHTA, CDR2 FQGNSA. The CDR3 spans 16 residues. With V trimmed by 4 bases and J by 8 bases, 11 bases remained unmatched. CDR3 sequence reads: CASSYRQGLAYSPLHF. DNA for the CDR3: TGTGCCAGCAGCTATCGACAGGGCCTGGCGTATTCACCCCTCCACTTT.

This chain joins TRBV6-2 or TRBV6-3 and TRBJ2-7; D remains ambiguous. The J call may be faulty, since TRBJ2-5 better matches the DNA end. Germline V CDR1 and CDR2: MNHEY, SVGEGT. The CDR3 sequence is 11 residues long. CDR3 region: CASKDAETQYF. For the CDR3, the DNA is TGTGCCAGCAAGGACGCAGAGACCCAGTACTTC.

The rearrangement links TRBV5-6 to TRBJ1-5; perhaps TRBD1 as D (5 bases). The germline V gene encodes CDR1 SGHDT and CDR2 YYEEEE. V shed 2 bases and J shed 3 bases, with 15 bases lying between them. This CDR3 spans 16 amino acids. CDR3 nucleotide sequence: TGTGCCAGCAGCTTAACAGGTGCGGGTATCAATCAGCCCCAGCATTTT. This encodes CASSLTGAGINQPQHF.

V usage is TRBV4-2 and J usage is TRBJ2-7, with D tentatively TRBD2 (6 bases). There are 13 residues in the CDR3. Germline values: CDR1 LGHNA, CDR2 YNFKEQ. V gave up 5 bases and J gave up 9 bases, with 17 bases separating them. The CDR3 DNA reads TGTGCCAGCAGCGACGGGAGTACCTCAGGGCAGTACTTC. Amino acids: CASSDGSTSGQYF.